The present T cell receptor beta chain was sequenced within a study of cytomegalovirus exposure and HLA in healthy donors (dated by TCRdb to the late 2010s). For context, the study as a whole: An earlier analysis of some 500 of the donors reported more than 250 Gb of sequence data and approximately 110 million unique TCR beta sequences from some 180 million T cells. Roughly 300 gigabases of sequencing data and some 85 million unique TCR sequences were included in an early release covering roughly 700 HLA-typed donors. The genetic ancestry cluster associated with self-reported Caucasian donors included roughly 84% of the roughly 380 genotyped donors. The study aimed to test whether signatures of past pathogen exposure could be identified by cataloging public T cell receptors. Using immunosequencing, the study profiled T cell repertoires from 500 to 800 subjects and related those repertoires to cytomegalovirus serostatus. Along with the approximately 700-subject first cohort, a separate validation cohort of some 130 different subjects was used. To predict cytomegalovirus infection status, the study brought together high-throughput TCR immunosequencing, statistical association of individual TCRs with disease status, and machine learning. To study patterns of TCR occurrence, a later analysis re-analyzed previously published TCR beta repertoires from 550 to 800 donors and added high-resolution HLA genotyping. The later analysis used no new phenotypic data to find candidate immune exposures, relying instead on TCR beta sequences and their occurrence across donors. To decide whether each TCR beta V gene segment behaved as functional or pseudogenic, an earlier analysis of over 500 of the donors relied on high-throughput TCR beta sequencing. Donor age, sex, ethnicity and CMV serostatus were collected together with the repertoire data. Genome-wide SNP genotypes for about 55% of the roughly 670 donors were used in a later genetic analysis, which treated that subset as a discovery cohort. All discovery cohort repertoires had been generated on a single sequencing platform. Class I and class II HLA loci were covered by the typing at four-digit resolution. Typing coverage varied by locus: about 620-630 donors for A, B, C, DRB1 and DQB1; under 550 for DQA1; about 590 for DPA1; under 490 for DPB1. A handful of DR-DQ haplotypes were handled as single units for association and clustering because linkage in the cohort was strong. On average, roughly 240,000 unique TCR beta nucleotide sequences were sequenced per donor among several hundred genotyped donors of the cohort, with around 19% of those sequences being non-productive.

The library was prepared using the immunoSEQ multiplex PCR assay. For the multiplex PCR, a mixture combining 60 forward primers for TCR Vbeta segments and 13 reverse primers for TCR Jbeta segments was used. The CDR3 region of rearranged TCR beta genes was amplified from genomic DNA with a multiplex PCR assay. The amplified TCR beta libraries were sequenced on the Illumina HiSeq System as 87-base-pair reads. The paper's data handling went like this. In a later analysis, tens of millions of unique TCR beta chains were counted across the approximately 620 repertoires, and roughly 9.9 million of these chains were shared by at least two donors. Raw reads were error-corrected and collapsed into unique sequences by a nearest-neighbor algorithm in which closely related sequences were merged to remove PCR and sequencing errors. V, D and J gene segments were assigned by aligning CDR3 sequences to IMGT reference sequences. For a sequence to be retained, a match of at least six nucleotides to both a V gene segment and a J gene segment was required. A rearrangement was called productive if the CDR3 had no stop codons and remained in frame with V and J, and every other rearrangement was called non-productive. Following IMGT convention, CDR3 was defined as the stretch from the second conserved V-encoded cysteine up to the conserved J-encoded phenylalanine. The earlier analysis of about 610 of the donors excluded any sequence lacking an unambiguous match to a single V gene segment. An earlier analysis of 587 of the donors called V segments functional above 56.7% productive rearrangements and segregating when the between-donor standard deviation exceeded 5%. A statistical classification framework was developed to diagnose cytomegalovirus status using the catalog of TCR beta chain sequences. V and J gene assignment, in a later analysis, came from comparing TCR nucleotide sequences with IMGT/GENE-DB human TR gene sequences. Using the TCRdist pipeline, a later analysis assigned CDR3 sequences along with most-parsimonious VDJ recombination scenarios. A later analysis defined each TCR beta chain by its CDR3 amino acid sequence plus V-gene family, and excluded reads lacking a unique V-gene family. To address suspected cross-contamination and a sequencing artifact, a later analysis removed 592 highly shared, low-generation-probability nucleotide sequences. In a later analysis, a clonal expansion index for each public chain was calculated from normalized within-repertoire ranks of inferred template counts. Generation probabilities in a later analysis came from a VDJ recombination model fitted to out-of-frame rearrangements, and those results were checked against IGoR. Hypergeometric tests were used in a later analysis to score TCR-TCR, TCR-HLA and TCR-CMV co-occurrence, with a repertoire-size bias correction applied to the TCR pairs. A later analysis estimated false discovery rates by permuting HLA or CMV assignments 20 times. In a later analysis, co-occurring TCRs were grouped using DBSCAN, with TCRdist sequence similarity added in when clustering inside HLA-allele-positive subsets. Co-occurrence clustering excluded repertoires with fewer than 30,000 or more than 120,000 public chains, plus five with anomalous nucleotide sharing. TCRdb retrieved this table from immuneACCESS and kept in-frame rearrangements only. Not all clones are present; in checked studies, unresolved V genes account for under half, and no reason is known for the remainder. The V and J calls and clone size are taken from that table; D and trimming were inferred from the DNA. A total of around 190,000 clones appear in this sample, roughly 75% of them only once. Together, the top ten hold 4.5% to 6% of the sample.

The cohort consisted of hundreds of healthy bone marrow donors. All cohort members were sampled while nominally healthy, although unrecorded immune exposures were likely present. The donor was CMV seronegative and was included in the group of approximately 350 seronegative cohort members. Each donor provided a peripheral blood sample, and peripheral blood mononuclear cells were used for TCR beta sequencing. Genomic DNA was extracted from the blood cell samples with the Qiagen DNeasy Blood Extraction Kit. As regards this clone: Its antigen has not been determined. Within one base of it there is no much larger clone, and no base qualities were kept.

The germline V gene encodes CDR1 MNHNY and CDR2 SVGAGI (reference sequence). The CDR3 sequence holds 11 residues, the cysteine and phenylalanine included. The retained sequence is limited to the CDR3, 33 bases, with the frame set at the first base. Between the V and J ends, shortened by 5 bases and 3 bases respectively, the junction contains 5 bases. Study-wide conclusions, independent of this receptor: In a later analysis, TCR association rates were found to vary across HLA loci, with the most associated TCRs seen for DRB1 alleles and the fewest for HLA-C alleles. A later analysis associated 16,951 TCR beta sequences with specific HLA alleles at a false discovery rate of 0.05. In a later analysis, several top co-occurrence clusters were reported to appear linked to parvovirus B19, influenza, CMV and Epstein-Barr virus. In a later genetic analysis, a missense DCLRE1C variant was associated with V-gene and J-gene trimming of TCR beta chains, and the association was replicated in an independent cohort. The classifier was reported to diagnose cytomegalovirus status with high specificity and sensitivity in both the original cohort and the validation cohort. A further reported finding was that TCR beta sequences accurately predicted the HLA-A and HLA-B alleles for most subjects in the first cohort. A group of highly shared sequence variants was considered likely to be a technical artifact of the sequencing pipeline. According to a later analysis, most CMV-associated TCR beta chains appeared to be HLA-restricted, and the HLA associations seemed to be driven largely by CMV exposure. Some 15 rarely observed V segments, including chromosome 9 orphons, were excluded from the earlier analysis of approximately 500 of the donors because counts were too low. While some public TCRs were present in many individuals, most TCR sequences turned up only very rarely across donors. Immune exposure information for the cohort was limited to CMV serostatus. In a later genetic analysis, fewer N-insertions in productive TCRs were reported among donors in an Asian-associated ancestry cluster than the approximately 670-donor mean. Strong co-occurrence of HLA alleles, especially DR and DQ, made assigning TCR associations to individual alleles difficult. Because HLA typing was missing for some donors at each locus, association tests included only the typed subset. Sequencing depth was assumed to be roughly uniform across donors in the presence/absence analyses, though that assumption may not hold. It was suggested by the authors that the approach could potentially be generalized to other disease states and immunological phenotypes. In a later analysis, HLA-associated TCR beta chains were found to be more clonally expanded and to have lower generation probabilities than equally common non-associated chains. A few of the identified cytomegalovirus-associated TCR beta chains were confirmed in vitro to be specific for cytomegalovirus antigens. Some IMGT-functional V segments, including TRBV6-2 and TRBV6-3, could not be distinguished by the 87-base-pair reads and were therefore excluded. This cohort had only TCR beta chains sequenced, and the lack of alpha or paired-chain data limited which features could be detected. In the study, approximately 150 TCR beta chains were listed as associated with cytomegalovirus. Broadly in line with IMGT annotations, most TCR beta V segments showed up in productive rearrangements about 87% or about 30% of the time in an earlier analysis of roughly 590 of the donors. Correlated functional status among segregating V segments might reflect linkage disequilibrium, but an unknown experimental factor could not be ruled out.

The clonotype comes from a man aged 35-49 years in good health and CMV-seronegative. Sequenced material: PBMCs. The V and J genes are TRBV6-6 and TRBJ2-7; the D segment cannot be called with confidence. The CDR3 reads as follows: CASSRDYEQYF. The bases read TGTGCCAGCAGTAGAGACTACGAGCAGTACTTC.